This T cell receptor beta chain emerged from a study of blood T cell repertoires in COVID-19. Original processing notes: Estimates of nucleated cell counts were drawn from the amplification of reference gene primers. The data were produced by immunoSEQ multiplex PCR, yet TCRdb's version contains in-frame clones alone and is incomplete. Clone size and the V and J calls come from that table; the DNA yielded D and trimming. Among 350,000 to 500,000 clones listed, 85% to 90% were seen once. CDR3 length equals 15 residues. Looked up from germline, CDR1 is MNHEY and CDR2 is SVGAGI. V lost 0 bases and J lost 7, with 13 bases in between.

Specimen: peripheral blood. The rearrangement links TRBV6-5 to TRBJ1-5, with D maybe TRBD1 (6 bases). This clonotype originated in a man aged 18 to 29 with COVID-19, enrolled during active disease. In DNA form, the CDR3 reads TGTGCCAGCAGTTACTCGACACAGGGTGGCCAGCCCCAGCATTTT. Encoded protein: CASSYSTQGGQPQHF.